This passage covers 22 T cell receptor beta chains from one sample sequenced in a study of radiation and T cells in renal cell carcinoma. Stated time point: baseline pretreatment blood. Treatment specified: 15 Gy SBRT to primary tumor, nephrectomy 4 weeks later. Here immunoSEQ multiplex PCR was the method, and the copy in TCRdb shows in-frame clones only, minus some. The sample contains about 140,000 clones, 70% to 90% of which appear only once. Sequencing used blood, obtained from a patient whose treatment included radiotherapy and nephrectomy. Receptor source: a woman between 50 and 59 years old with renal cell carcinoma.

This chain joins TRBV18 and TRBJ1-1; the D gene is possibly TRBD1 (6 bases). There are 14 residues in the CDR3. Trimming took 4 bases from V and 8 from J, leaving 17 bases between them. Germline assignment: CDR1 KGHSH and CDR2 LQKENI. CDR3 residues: CASSLTGPGSEAFF. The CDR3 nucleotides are TGTGCCAGCTCACTTACAGGGCCTGGGTCGGAAGCTTTCTTT.

The CDR3 bases are TGTGCCAGCAGCTCTAGAGAATATGGCTACACCTTC. As protein: CASSSREYGYTF. V gene TRBV5-6 combines with J gene TRBJ1-2, with D hard to call. Germline V gene sequence: CDR1 SGHDT, CDR2 YYEEEE. CDR3 length: 12 residues. V lost 3 bases and J 5 bases, leaving 8 bases between the germline ends.

The CDR3 nucleotides are TGTGCCAGCAGGGACAGGGAAGCAACTAATGAAAAACTGTTTTTT. Translated, it gives CASRDREATNEKLFF. J is TRBJ1-4 and V is TRBV6-1; 8 nucleotides line up with TRBD1. The CDR3 covers 15 residues. Germline V gene sequence: CDR1 MNHNS, CDR2 SASEGT. V shed 6 bases and J 0 bases; nucleotides not matched to a gene: 3.

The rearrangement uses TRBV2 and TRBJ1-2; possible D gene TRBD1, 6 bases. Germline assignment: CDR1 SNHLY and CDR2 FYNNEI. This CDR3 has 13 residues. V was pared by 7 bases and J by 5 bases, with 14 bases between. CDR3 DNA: TGTGCCAGCATCACAGGGTTTAATTATGGCTACACCTTC. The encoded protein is CASITGFNYGYTF. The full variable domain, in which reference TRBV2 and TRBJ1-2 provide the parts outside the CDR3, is EPEVTQTPSHQVTQMGQEVILRCVPISNHLYFYWYRQILGQKVEFLVSFYNNEISEKSEIFDDQFSVERPDGSNFTLKIRSTKLEDSAMYFCASITGFNYGYTFGSGTRLTVV.

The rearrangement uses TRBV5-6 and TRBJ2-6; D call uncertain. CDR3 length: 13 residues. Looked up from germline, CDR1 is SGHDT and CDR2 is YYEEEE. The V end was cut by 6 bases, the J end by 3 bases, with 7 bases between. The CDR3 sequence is CASTPGGANVLTF. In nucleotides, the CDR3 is TGTGCCAGCACTCCGGGTGGGGCCAACGTCCTGACTTTC. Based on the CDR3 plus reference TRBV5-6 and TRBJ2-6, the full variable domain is DAGVTQSPTHLIKTRGQQVTLRCSPKSGHDTVSWYQQALGQGPQFIFQYYEEEERQRGNFPDRFSGHQFPNYSSELNVNALLLGDSALYLCASTPGGANVLTFGAGSRLTVL.

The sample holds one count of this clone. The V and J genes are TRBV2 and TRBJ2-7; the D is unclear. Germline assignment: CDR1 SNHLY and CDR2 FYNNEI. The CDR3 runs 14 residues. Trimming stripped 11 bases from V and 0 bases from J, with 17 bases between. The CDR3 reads CAGLPHLNSYEQYF. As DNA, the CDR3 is TGTGCCGGTCTCCCCCACTTGAACTCCTACGAGCAGTACTTC.

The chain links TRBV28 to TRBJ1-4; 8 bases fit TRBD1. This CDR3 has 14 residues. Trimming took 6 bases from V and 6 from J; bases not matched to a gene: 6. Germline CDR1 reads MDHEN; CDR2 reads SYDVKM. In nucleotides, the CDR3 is TGTGCCAGCAGCGACAGGGGAAGGGATGAAAAACTGTTTTTT. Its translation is CASSDRGRDEKLFF. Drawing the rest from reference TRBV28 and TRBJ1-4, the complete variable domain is DVKVTQSSRYLVKRTGEKVFLECVQDMDHENMFWYRQDPGLGLRLIYFSYDVKMKEKGDIPEGYSVSREKKERFSLILESASTNQTSMYLCASSDRGRDEKLFFGSGTQLSVL.

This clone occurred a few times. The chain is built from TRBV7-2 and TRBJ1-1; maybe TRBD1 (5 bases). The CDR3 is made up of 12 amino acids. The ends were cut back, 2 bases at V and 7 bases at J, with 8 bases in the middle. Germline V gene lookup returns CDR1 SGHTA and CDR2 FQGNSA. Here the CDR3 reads CASSLYQGEAFF. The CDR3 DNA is TGTGCCAGCAGCTTATACCAGGGTGAAGCTTTCTTT.

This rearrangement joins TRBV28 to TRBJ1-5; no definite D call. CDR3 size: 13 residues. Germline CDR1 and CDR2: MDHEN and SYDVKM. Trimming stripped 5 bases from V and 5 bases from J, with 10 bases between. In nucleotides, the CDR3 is TGTGCCAGCAGTCCCAGGAGGGATCAGCCCCAGCATTTT. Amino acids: CASSPRRDQPQHF.

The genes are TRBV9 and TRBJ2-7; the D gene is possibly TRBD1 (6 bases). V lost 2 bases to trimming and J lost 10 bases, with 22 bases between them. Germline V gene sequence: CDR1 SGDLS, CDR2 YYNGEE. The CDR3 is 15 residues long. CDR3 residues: CASSVETGPVSEQYF. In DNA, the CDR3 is TGTGCCAGCAGCGTGGAGACAGGACCCGTATCGGAACAGTACTTC.

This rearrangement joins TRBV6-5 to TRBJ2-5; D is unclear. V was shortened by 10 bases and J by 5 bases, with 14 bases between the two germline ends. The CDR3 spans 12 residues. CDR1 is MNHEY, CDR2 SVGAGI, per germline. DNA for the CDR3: TGTGCCACCCAGAAGGGCGAGGAGACCCAGTACTTC. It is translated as CATQKGEETQYF.

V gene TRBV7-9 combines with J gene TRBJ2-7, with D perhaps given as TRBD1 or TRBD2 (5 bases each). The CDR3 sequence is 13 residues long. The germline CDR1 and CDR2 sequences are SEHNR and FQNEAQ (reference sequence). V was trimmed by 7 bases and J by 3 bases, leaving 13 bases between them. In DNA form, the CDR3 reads TGTGCCAGCAACGGTGGGGGTGACTACGAGCAGTACTTC. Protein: CASNGGGDYEQYF.

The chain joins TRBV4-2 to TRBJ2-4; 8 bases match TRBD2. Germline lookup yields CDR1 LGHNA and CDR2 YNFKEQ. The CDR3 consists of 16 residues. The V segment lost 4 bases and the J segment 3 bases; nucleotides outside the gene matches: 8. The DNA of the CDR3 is TGTGCCAGCAGCCCGGATCTCGGGAGGGACAAAAACATTCAGTACTTC. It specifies CASSPDLGRDKNIQYF.

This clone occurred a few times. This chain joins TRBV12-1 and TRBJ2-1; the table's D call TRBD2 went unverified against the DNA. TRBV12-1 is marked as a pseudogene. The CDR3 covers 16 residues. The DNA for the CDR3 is TGTGCCAGCAGCTCCCATAGCGGGCCCTCCTACAATGAGCAGTTCTTC. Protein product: CASSSHSGPSYNEQFF.

Written as DNA, the CDR3 is TGTGCCAGCAGTGAGGGACAGGGTAGTACTGAAGCTTTCTTT. Its translation is CASSEGQGSTEAFF. The genes are TRBV6-4 and TRBJ1-1, with 9 bases matching TRBD1. The CDR3 runs to 14 residues. The V gene's germline CDR1 is MRHNA and CDR2 SNTAGT. The junction had 4 bases not matched to a gene; V was cut back by 3 bases and J by 5 bases.

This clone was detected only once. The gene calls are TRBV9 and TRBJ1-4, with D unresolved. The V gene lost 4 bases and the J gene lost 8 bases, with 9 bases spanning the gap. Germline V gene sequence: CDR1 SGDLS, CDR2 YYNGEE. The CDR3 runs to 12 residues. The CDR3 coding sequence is TGTGCCAGCAGCCCTAACGGGGAAAAACTGTTTTTT. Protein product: CASSPNGEKLFF.

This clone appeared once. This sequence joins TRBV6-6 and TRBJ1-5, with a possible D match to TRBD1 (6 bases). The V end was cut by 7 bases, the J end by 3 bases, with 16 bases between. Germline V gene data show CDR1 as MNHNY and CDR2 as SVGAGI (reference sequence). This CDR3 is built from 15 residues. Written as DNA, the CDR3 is TGTGCCAGCATGTTAGAACAGGGTATCAATCAGCCCCAGCATTTT. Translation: CASMLEQGINQPQHF.

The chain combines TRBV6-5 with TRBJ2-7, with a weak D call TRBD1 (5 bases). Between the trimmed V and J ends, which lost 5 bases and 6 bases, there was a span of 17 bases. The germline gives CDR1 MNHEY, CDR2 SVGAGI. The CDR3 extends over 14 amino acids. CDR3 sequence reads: CASSPEDIRREQYF. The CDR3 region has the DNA TGTGCCAGCAGTCCCGAGGACATTAGGCGCGAGCAGTACTTC.

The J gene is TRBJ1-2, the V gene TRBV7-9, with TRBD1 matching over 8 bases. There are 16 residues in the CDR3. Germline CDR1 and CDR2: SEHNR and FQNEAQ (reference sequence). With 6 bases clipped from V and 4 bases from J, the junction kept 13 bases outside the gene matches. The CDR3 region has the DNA TGTGCCAGCAGTCCGGACAGGGCCCCGCGAGGCTATGGCTACACCTTC. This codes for CASSPDRAPRGYGYTF.

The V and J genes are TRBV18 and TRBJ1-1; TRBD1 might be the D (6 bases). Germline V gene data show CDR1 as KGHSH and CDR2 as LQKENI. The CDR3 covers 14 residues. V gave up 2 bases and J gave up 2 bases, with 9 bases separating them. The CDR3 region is CASSPLDSNTEAFF. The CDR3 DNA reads TGTGCCAGCTCACCATTGGACAGTAACACTGAAGCTTTCTTT.

CDR3 in amino acids: CASSMRSQASQPQHF. The CDR3 DNA reads TGTGCCAGTAGTATGAGGTCACAGGCTAGCCAGCCCCAGCATTTT. The chain couples TRBV19 to TRBJ1-5; possible D gene TRBD1, 5 bases. The CDR3 consists of 15 residues. The germline gives CDR1 LNHDA, CDR2 SQIVND (reference sequence). Trimming cost V 3 bases and J 7 bases, with 16 bases left between them.

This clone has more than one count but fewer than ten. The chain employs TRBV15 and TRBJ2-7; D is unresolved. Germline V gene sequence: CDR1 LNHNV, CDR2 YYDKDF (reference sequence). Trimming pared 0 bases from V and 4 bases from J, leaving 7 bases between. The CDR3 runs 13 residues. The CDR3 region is CATSRDESYEQYF. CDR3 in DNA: TGTGCCACCAGCAGAGACGAGTCATACGAGCAGTACTTC.